The 23 T cell receptor beta chains listed next were all sequenced from one sample in a study of early T cells in non-severe SARS-CoV-2 infection. A single record per CDR3 protein comes from TCRdb applying MiXCR to the 5' RACE reads. The sample contains roughly 60,000 distinct CDR3 sequences, about 10% of which appear only once. The sample consisted of whole blood, taken at baseline. All receptors derive from an adult who was a healthcare worker with PCR-confirmed SARS-CoV-2 infection or an uninfected control (not recorded which).

This sequence joins TRBV6-1 and TRBJ1-1; D call uncertain. V gave up 4 bases and J gave up 2 bases, with 11 bases separating them. This CDR3 contains 14 residues. CDR1 and CDR2 (germline): MNHNS, SASEGT. The CDR3 protein is CASSGSTANTEAFF. CDR3 bases: TGTGCCAGCAGTGGGAGTACGGCCAACACTGAAGCTTTCTTT.

The V and J genes are TRBV4-3 and TRBJ1-1, with D tentatively TRBD1 (5 bases). This CDR3 has 14 residues. From germline, CDR1 is LGHNA and CDR2 YSLEER. Trimming removed 0 bases from V and 7 bases from J, with 12 bases in between. CDR3 sequence (DNA): TGCGCCAGCAGCCAAGAGTCGGGCAGGGTTGAAGCTTTCTTT. It translates to CASSQESGRVEAFF.

V and J are TRBV27 and TRBJ2-7; D is perhaps TRBD2 (5 bases). V was shortened by 6 bases and J by 9 bases, with 18 bases between the two germline ends. CDR3 length: 13 amino acids. Germline loops: CDR1 MNHEY, CDR2 SMNVEV (reference sequence). As DNA, the CDR3 is TGTGCCAGCAGCCTCCGGGAAAACTCCCCGCAGTACTTC. Amino acids: CASSLRENSPQYF.

This sequence joins TRBV20-1 and TRBJ2-3; 14 bases line up with TRBD2. The germline gives CDR1 DFQATT, CDR2 SNEGSKA (reference sequence). Trimming at V came to 1 base and at J to 2 bases, leaving 2 bases not matched to a gene. CDR3 size: 16 residues. The CDR3 is CSARGTSGGPTDTQYF. The CDR3 DNA is TGCAGTGCTAGAGGGACTAGCGGGGGGCCCACAGATACGCAGTATTTT.

The table lists this clonotype with many counts. The gene calls are TRBV6-5 and TRBJ2-1; no clear D gene. The CDR3 runs 16 residues. V shed 5 bases and J shed 5 bases, with 19 bases lying between them. Germline V CDR1 and CDR2: MNHEY, SVGAGI. The CDR3, as DNA: TGTGCCAGCAGTCAAGGCACGTGGCGTGAGAACAATGAGCAGTTCTTC. Amino acid sequence: CASSQGTWRENNEQFF.

This chain connects TRBV7-9 to TRBJ1-2; D remains ambiguous. Per germline, CDR1 SEHNR and CDR2 FQNEAQ (reference sequence). The CDR3 length is 16 residues. V was trimmed by 2 bases and J by 0 bases, leaving 13 bases between them. In DNA form, the CDR3 reads TGTGCCAGCAGCTTATCCCGACACCCAGCTAACTATGGCTACACCTTC. It codes for CASSLSRHPANYGYTF.

This clonotype was recorded a few times. The V and J genes are TRBV10-3 and TRBJ1-6, with D unresolved. This CDR3 has 13 amino acids. Looked up from germline, CDR1 is ENHRY and CDR2 is SYGVKD. V lost 0 bases, J lost 14 bases, and 11 bases lay in between. CDR3 amino acids: CAISESQGVTLHF. The CDR3 nucleotides are TGTGCCATCAGTGAGTCCCAAGGAGTGACCCTCCACTTT.

This clonotype was seen only a few times. This sequence joins TRBV5-4 and TRBJ1-1; D gene ambiguous. Trimming stripped 0 bases from V and 0 bases from J, with 6 bases between. Germline CDR1 SGHNT, CDR2 YYREEE (reference sequence). This CDR3 comprises 14 residues. CDR3 sequence: CASSLDPMNTEAFF. CDR3 DNA sequence: TGTGCCAGCAGCTTGGACCCCATGAACACTGAAGCTTTCTTT.

This clonotype came up many times. V gene TRBV12-3 or TRBV12-4 combines with J gene TRBJ2-7; possibly TRBD1 for D (6 bases). The CDR3 spans 13 residues. Trimming took off 5 bases at V and 3 bases at J, with 11 bases between the two ends. For the CDR3, the DNA is TGTGCCAGCAGTCTAACACAGGGCTACGAGCAGTACTTC. Its translation is CASSLTQGYEQYF.

The chain joins TRBV5-5 to TRBJ1-5, with a tentative D call TRBD1 (6 bases). CDR1 and CDR2 (germline): SGHKS, YYEKEE (reference sequence). This CDR3 contains 14 residues. The germline V and J ends were trimmed by 0 bases and 7 bases, with 11 bases remaining between them. CDR3 in DNA: TGTGCCAGCAGCTTGGCGGCAGGGGTGCAGCCCCAGCATTTT. It translates to CASSLAAGVQPQHF.

This sequence joins TRBV11-1 and TRBJ1-1, with D maybe TRBD1 (5 bases). CDR1 is SGHAT and CDR2 is FQDESV in the germline V gene (reference sequence). The CDR3 is made up of 12 amino acids. V lost 2 bases to trimming and J lost 10 bases, with 11 bases between them. CDR3 residues: CASSLRGRGAFF. The CDR3 region has the DNA TGTGCCAGCAGCTTAAGGGGCCGGGGAGCTTTCTTT.

This clonotype was recorded at least ten times. The CDR3 DNA reads TGTGCCAGCACCATGGGCGGACTAGGAAGGACCTACAATGAGCAGTTCTTC. Translating gives CASTMGGLGRTYNEQFF. The chain uses TRBV11-2 and TRBJ2-1; 7 nucleotides line up with TRBD2. V lost 7 bases to trimming and J lost 2 bases; unmatched junction nucleotides: 14. CDR3 length equals 17 residues. Germline-derived CDR1 and CDR2 are SGHAT and FQNNGV.

In its sample, this clonotype was seen many times. The J gene is TRBJ2-1, the V gene TRBV3-1; 8 positions match TRBD2. This CDR3 is 18 amino acids long. CDR1 and CDR2 (germline): LGHDT, YNNKEL (reference sequence). Germline trimming cut 0 bases from V and 8 bases from J; bases unmatched to any gene: 15. CDR3 bases: TGTGCCAGCAGCCAAGATGGGTGGAAGCGGGGGATTAAGGATGAGCAGTTCTTC. Translated: CASSQDGWKRGIKDEQFF.

This clonotype has ten or more counts. This chain links TRBV27 with TRBJ1-1, with D maybe TRBD1 (5 bases). CDR3 length equals 16 residues. V lost 0 bases and J lost 2, with 13 bases in between. CDR1 is MNHEY, CDR2 SMNVEV, per germline (reference sequence). The CDR3: CASSLSGAAYNTEAFF. CDR3 coding DNA: TGTGCCAGCAGTTTATCTGGGGCAGCTTATAACACTGAAGCTTTCTTT.

V and J are TRBV29-1 and TRBJ2-7, with D maybe TRBD1 (6 bases). CDR3 length: 12 amino acids. V lost 6 bases and J 3 bases, leaving 12 bases between the germline ends. The germline CDR1 and CDR2 sequences are SQVTM and ANQGSEA. Written as DNA, the CDR3 is TGCAGCGTAACCGGACAGTACTACGAGCAGTACTTC. Its translation: CSVTGQYYEQYF.

This clonotype has only a few counts. The chain joins TRBV18 to TRBJ2-7, with no clear D. The V end lost 2 bases, the J end lost 8 bases, and 25 bases lay between the germline ends. Per germline, CDR1 KGHSH and CDR2 LQKENI. There are 17 residues in the CDR3. The CDR3 DNA is TGTGCCAGCTCACCAACTAAGATGACGGGCCTGCGAGAGAAGCAGTACTTC. Its protein is CASSPTKMTGLREKQYF.

In its sample, this clonotype was seen a few times. V is TRBV5-1 and J is TRBJ1-1, with D possibly being TRBD1 (5 bases). Germline CDR1 reads SGHRS; CDR2 reads YFSETQ. Trimming took 0 bases from V and 1 from J, leaving 7 bases between them. The CDR3 extends over 14 amino acids. CDR3 in DNA: TGCGCCAGCAGCTTGGCCGGGGGGAACACTGAAGCTTTCTTT. Protein sequence: CASSLAGGNTEAFF.

The V gene is TRBV24-1, the J gene TRBJ2-3; perhaps TRBD1 as D (7 bases). CDR1 and CDR2 (germline): KGHDR, SFDVKD. Trimming removed 7 bases from V and 3 bases from J, with 13 bases in between. The CDR3 is made up of 14 amino acids. The CDR3 region is CATSQGGQTDTQYF. DNA of the CDR3: TGTGCCACCAGCCAGGGGGGACAGACAGATACGCAGTATTTT.

The chain links TRBV7-9 to TRBJ2-3; maybe TRBD2 (6 bases). The length of the CDR3 is 15 residues. The V end was cut by 3 bases, the J end by 2 bases, with 12 bases between. CDR1 and CDR2 from the germline V gene are SEHNR and FQNEAQ (reference sequence). This CDR3 is CASSLTGTYTDTQYF. In DNA form, the CDR3 reads TGTGCCAGCAGCTTGACCGGGACTTACACAGATACGCAGTATTTT.

This clonotype was counted at least ten times. The chain uses TRBV19 and TRBJ2-7; D possibly uses TRBD1 or TRBD2 (6 bases each). Germline values: CDR1 LNHDA, CDR2 SQIVND (reference sequence). V lost 5 bases, J lost 2 bases, and 13 bases lay in between. The CDR3 is 14 residues long. This CDR3 is CASSVVGGPYEQYF. The CDR3 DNA is TGTGCCAGTAGTGTTGTCGGGGGCCCCTACGAGCAGTACTTC.

This rearrangement joins TRBV7-2 to TRBJ2-5, with 9 bases fitting TRBD2. CDR1 and CDR2 (germline): SGHTA, FQGNSA. This CDR3 is built from 16 residues. Losses at the gene ends were 1 base for V and 4 bases for J; bases not matched to a gene: 7. CDR3 sequence (DNA): TGTGCCAGCAGCTTAGGGGCTGCGGGGGGGATAGAGACCCAGTACTTC. Encoded protein: CASSLGAAGGIETQYF.

This clonotype was counted a few times. The V call is TRBV7-2, the J call TRBJ2-7; D is unclear. The CDR3 spans 12 residues. Between the trimmed V and J ends, which lost 1 base and 3 bases, there was a span of 4 bases. Germline values: CDR1 SGHTA, CDR2 FQGNSA. The CDR3 region has the DNA TGTGCCAGCAGCTTAGATAACTACGAGCAGTACTTC. Amino acid sequence: CASSLDNYEQYF.

This clonotype has just a few counts. The chain is built from TRBV5-1 and TRBJ2-7; D may be TRBD1 or TRBD2 (5 bases each). Germline V gene data show CDR1 as SGHRS and CDR2 as YFSETQ. The V end lost 0 bases, the J end lost 2 bases, and 9 bases lay between the germline ends. There are 14 residues in the CDR3. CDR3 in DNA: TGCGCCAGCAGCTTGGCTGGGGGAACCTACGAGCAGTACTTC. Translating gives CASSLAGGTYEQYF.